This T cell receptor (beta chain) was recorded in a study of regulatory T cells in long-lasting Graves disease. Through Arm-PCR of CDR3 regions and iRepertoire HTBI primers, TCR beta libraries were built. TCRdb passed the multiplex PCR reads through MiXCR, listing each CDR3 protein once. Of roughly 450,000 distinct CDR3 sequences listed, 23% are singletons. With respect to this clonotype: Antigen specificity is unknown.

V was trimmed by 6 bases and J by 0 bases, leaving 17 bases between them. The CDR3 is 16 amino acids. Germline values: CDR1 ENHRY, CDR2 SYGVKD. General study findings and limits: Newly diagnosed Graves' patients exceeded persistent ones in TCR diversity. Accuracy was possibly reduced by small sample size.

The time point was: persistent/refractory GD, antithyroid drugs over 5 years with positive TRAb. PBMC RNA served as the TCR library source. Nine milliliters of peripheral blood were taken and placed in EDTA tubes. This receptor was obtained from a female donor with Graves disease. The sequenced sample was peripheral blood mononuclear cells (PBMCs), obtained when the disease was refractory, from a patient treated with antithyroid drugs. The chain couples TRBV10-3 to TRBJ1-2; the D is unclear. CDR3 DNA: TGTGCCATCAGCGCTCAGAGTACTGGGACTAACTATGGCTACACCTTC. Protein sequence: CAISAQSTGTNYGYTF.